This T cell receptor beta chain originates from a study of CD8+ T cells in alopecia areata. Reverse transcription of extracted RNA yielded cDNA, which provided the sequencing template. Using immunoSEQ multiplex PCR, the repertoire was profiled, and TCRdb retains in-frame clones only, with some absent. Here the sample spans approximately 200,000 clones, 60% being singletons. Treatment given: oral pan-JAK inhibitor, 5-10 mg twice daily. This CDR3 has 17 amino acids. V dropped 0 bases and J dropped 3; count of bases not matched to a gene: 3. Germline values: CDR1 SGHRS, CDR2 YFSETQ. This clonotype was sampled from a human donor with alopecia areata. The rearrangement joins TRBV5-1 to TRBJ2-1; 13 positions agree with TRBD2. The sequencing here drew on CD4+ T cells sorted from blood, taken at week 4, from a patient treated with tofacitinib. This CDR3 reads CASSLAGLAGDYNEQFF. The CDR3 DNA sequence: TGCGCCAGCAGCTTGGCTGGACTAGCGGGAGACTACAATGAGCAGTTCTTC.